This entry lists 21 T cell receptor beta chains sequenced from one sample in a study of Ad26.COV2.S vaccination and SARS-CoV-2 variants. Here immunoSEQ multiplex PCR was the method, and the copy in TCRdb shows in-frame clones only, minus some. The sample has roughly 410,000 clones, 83% seen once. As for treatment: roughly 19 received Ad26.COV2.S at low or high dose, single or two shots; several received placebo; per-sample allocation not given. On day 63 after the first injection, vaccine and placebo recipients gave samples. The source was peripheral blood, collected in a trial of Ad26.COV2.S vaccine versus placebo. These receptors came from a person aged 18-60 years who received the Ad26.COV2.S COVID-19 vaccine or a placebo.

The genes are TRBV5-6 and TRBJ2-3, with D perhaps matching TRBD1 or TRBD2 (5 bases each). This CDR3 spans 13 amino acids. Germline values: CDR1 SGHDT, CDR2 YYEEEE. The V gene lost 5 bases and the J gene lost 1 base, with 8 bases spanning the gap. This CDR3 is CASRLGGTDTQYF. In DNA form, the CDR3 reads TGTGCCAGCAGACTGGGGGGCACAGATACGCAGTATTTT.

The chain employs TRBV2 and TRBJ2-7, with unresolved D. The germline V and J ends were trimmed by 8 bases and 4 bases, with 12 bases remaining between them. This CDR3 has 12 amino acids. The germline V gene encodes CDR1 SNHLY and CDR2 FYNNEI. The CDR3 nucleotides are TGTGCCAGCTCCGCCCAATATTACGAGCAGTACTTC. This encodes CASSAQYYEQYF.

Here the CDR3 reads CASSKARGRKNEQFF. The CDR3 coding sequence is TGTGCCAGCAGCAAAGCGCGCGGGAGGAAGAATGAGCAGTTCTTC. The chain uses TRBV21-1 and TRBJ2-1; the D segment call TRBD2 is taken from the table without a DNA check. TRBV21-1 is tagged as a pseudogene. The CDR3 totals 15 residues.

This chain uses TRBV7-2 with TRBJ2-5, with 8 nucleotides matching TRBD1. Germline lookup yields CDR1 SGHTA and CDR2 FQGNSA. The CDR3 has 16 amino acids. Trimming at V came to 1 base and at J to 5 bases, leaving 9 bases not matched to a gene. Here the CDR3 DNA reads TGTGCCAGCAGCTTAGAGAGGACAGGGATGAGGGAGACCCAGTACTTC. This codes for CASSLERTGMRETQYF.

This rearrangement joins TRBV30 to TRBJ1-1; D ambiguous. Germline V CDR1 and CDR2: GTSNPN, SVGIG (reference sequence). The CDR3 sequence is 12 residues long. Trimming removed 8 bases from V and 4 bases from J, with 14 bases in between. The CDR3 coding sequence is TGTGCCGGGGTATGGACTACCACTGAAGCTTTCTTT. This codes for CAGVWTTTEAFF. Full variable domain (remainder filled in from reference TRBV30 and TRBJ1-1): SQTIHQWPATLVQPVGSPLSLECTVEGTSNPNLYWYRQAAGRGLQLLFYSVGIGQISSEVPQNLSASRPQDRQFILSSKKLLLSDSGFYLCAGVWTTTEAFFGQGTRLTVV.

V gene TRBV29-1 combines with J gene TRBJ1-2; D call uncertain. The V end lost 8 bases, the J end lost 7 bases, and 14 bases lay between the germline ends. The CDR3 contains 11 residues. Germline-derived CDR1 and CDR2 are SQVTM and ANQGSEA. The CDR3 DNA is TGCAGCCACTCAGGACTTGGTGGCTACACCTTC. Its translation is CSHSGLGGYTF. The whole variable domain, remainder taken from reference TRBV29-1 and TRBJ1-2, is SAVISQKPSRDICQRGTSLTIQCQVDSQVTMMFWYRQQPGQSLTLIATANQGSEATYESGFVIDKFPISRPNLTFSTLTVSNMSPEDSSIYLCSHSGLGGYTFGSGTRLTVV.

The chain uses TRBV14 and TRBJ2-4; possibly TRBD1 for D (6 bases). V lost 4 bases to trimming and J lost 1 base, with 14 bases between them. The CDR3 extends over 16 amino acids. Germline lookup yields CDR1 SGHDN and CDR2 FVKESK. The CDR3 spells CASSPTGRGAKNIQYF. CDR3 DNA: TGTGCCAGCAGCCCGACAGGACGTGGGGCCAAAAACATTCAGTACTTC.

The chain uses TRBV11-3 and TRBJ2-3; 10 bases map to TRBD2. Germline V gene data show CDR1 as SGHNT and CDR2 as YENEEA. The CDR3 extends over 17 amino acids. Germline trimming cut 6 bases from V and 0 bases from J; bases unmatched to any gene: 9. The CDR3 DNA reads as TGTGCCAGCAGTCCTCAACTAGCGGGATGGAGCACAGATACGCAGTATTTT. Encoded protein: CASSPQLAGWSTDTQYF.

This chain joins TRBV5-1 and TRBJ2-1; D is unclear. CDR3 length: 12 residues. With 1 base removed from V and 4 bases from J, the gap between germline ends came to 3 bases. CDR1 is SGHRS and CDR2 is YFSETQ in the germline V gene. CDR3 amino acids: CASSLNYNEQFF. In nucleotides, the CDR3 is TGCGCCAGCAGCTTGAATTACAATGAGCAGTTCTTC. The variable domain in full, with the rest retrieved from reference TRBV5-1 and TRBJ2-1, is KAGVTQTPRYLIKTRGQQVTLSCSPISGHRSVSWYQQTPGQGLQFLFEYFSETQRNKGNFPGRFSGRQFSNSRSEMNVSTLELGDSALYLCASSLNYNEQFFGPGTRLTVL.

This chain joins TRBV7-2 and TRBJ2-7; D remains unclear. The V end was cut by 4 bases, the J end by 6 bases, with 19 bases between. CDR3 length: 15 residues. Per germline, CDR1 SGHTA and CDR2 FQGNSA. DNA for the CDR3: TGTGCCAGCAGCTCCGTCTTGGGTCCCCTGGCCGAGCAGTACTTC. This sequence encodes CASSSVLGPLAEQYF.

The V and J genes are TRBV13 and TRBJ1-1; 7 bases line up with TRBD1. The germline V gene has CDR1 PRHDT and CDR2 FYEKMQ (reference sequence). J gave up 11 bases and V 5 bases, and 11 bases lay outside the gene matches. The CDR3 is made up of 13 amino acids. For the CDR3, the DNA is TGTGCCAGCAGCCAGGGGGAGGGCGTCATGGCTTTCTTT. This sequence encodes CASSQGEGVMAFF.

A single count supports this clone. The chain has TRBV7-2 and TRBJ2-7; 11 nucleotides agree with TRBD2. The CDR3 loop spans 15 amino acids. J lost 4 bases, V lost 6 bases, and 8 bases had no gene match. Germline V gives CDR1 SGHTA, CDR2 FQGNSA. The CDR3 DNA reads TGTGCCAGCAGAACTAGCGGGGGAACAGGGTACGAGCAGTACTTC. Its protein product is CASRTSGGTGYEQYF.

The J gene is TRBJ1-2, the V gene TRBV30; D uncertain. Germline lookup yields CDR1 GTSNPN and CDR2 SVGIG (reference sequence). The CDR3 spans 13 residues. V was cut by 4 bases and J by 7 bases, with 16 bases left in between. As DNA, the CDR3 is TGTGCCTGGAATATAGACCTGCTGAGTGGCTACACCTTC. This codes for CAWNIDLLSGYTF.

The rearrangement uses TRBV27 and TRBJ1-6, with 7 bases identical to TRBD1. This CDR3 is 15 amino acids long. The germline gives CDR1 MNHEY, CDR2 SMNVEV (reference sequence). Trimming at V came to 6 bases and at J to 13 bases, leaving 15 bases not matched to a gene. The CDR3 region has the DNA TGTGCCAGCAGCTGGATGGGGACAGAGCTTGGGCCCCTCCACTTT. Amino acids: CASSWMGTELGPLHF.

The V call is TRBV11-2, the J call TRBJ1-1; a weak D match, TRBD1 (6 bases). The CDR3 length is 15 residues. Germline-derived CDR1 and CDR2 are SGHAT and FQNNGV. The ends were cut back, 4 bases at V and 4 bases at J, with 16 bases in the middle. CDR3 loop: CASSSPLRGSTEAFF. The CDR3 nucleotides read TGTGCCAGCAGCTCGCCACTTAGGGGGAGCACTGAAGCTTTCTTT. The full variable domain, with the rest looked up from reference TRBV11-2 and TRBJ1-1, is EAGVAQSPRYKIIEKRQSVAFWCNPISGHATLYWYQQILGQGPKLLIQFQNNGVVDDSQLPKDRFSAERLKGVDSTLKIQPAKLEDSAVYLCASSSPLRGSTEAFFGQGTRLTVV.

This clone came up a few times. The CDR3 DNA reads TGTGCCAGCAGCTTAGGAGCGGGTCAGCCCCAGCATTTT. Translating it yields CASSLGAGQPQHF. The rearrangement links TRBV11-3 to TRBJ1-5; D is uncertain. From germline, CDR1 is SGHNT and CDR2 YENEEA. V lost 1 base and J lost 6, with 7 bases in between. This CDR3 spans 13 amino acids.

The rearrangement uses TRBV7-2 and TRBJ2-1; TRBD1 might be the D (5 bases). This CDR3 comprises 13 residues. Per germline, CDR1 SGHTA and CDR2 FQGNSA. V lost 5 bases to trimming and J lost 4 bases, with 9 bases between them. For the CDR3, the DNA is TGTGCCAGCAGCCCCGCAGGGTACAATGAGCAGTTCTTC. Translation gives CASSPAGYNEQFF.

This clone turned up a few times. This chain joins TRBV5-1 and TRBJ1-2, with D tentatively TRBD1 (5 bases). The CDR3 sequence is 15 residues long. The V gene lost 4 bases and the J gene lost 5 bases, with 18 bases spanning the gap. Germline V gene lookup returns CDR1 SGHRS and CDR2 YFSETQ. CDR3 residues: CASSLVPGIWYGYTF. The CDR3, as DNA: TGCGCCAGCAGCCTCGTCCCAGGGATCTGGTATGGCTACACCTTC.

The sample holds a few counts of this clone. The genes are TRBV2 and TRBJ2-5; 7 nucleotides line up with TRBD1. This CDR3 is built from 12 residues. Losses at the gene ends were 9 bases for V and 4 bases for J; bases not matched to a gene: 5. The germline V gene has CDR1 SNHLY and CDR2 FYNNEI. Here the CDR3 DNA reads TGTGCCAGGGGACAGTCCCGAGAGACCCAGTACTTC. This codes for CARGQSRETQYF.

The V and J genes are TRBV5-4 and TRBJ2-1, with 10 bases lining up with TRBD2. Germline V lookup: CDR1 SGHNT, CDR2 YYREEE (reference sequence). This CDR3 spans 14 amino acids. J lost 6 bases, V lost 3 bases, and 3 bases had no gene match. The CDR3 sequence: CASSWTSGANEQFF. The CDR3 DNA reads TGTGCCAGCAGCTGGACTAGCGGAGCCAATGAGCAGTTCTTC.

The genes are TRBV19 and TRBJ1-4; 7 bases are shared with TRBD1. Germline CDR1 LNHDA, CDR2 SQIVND (reference sequence). The CDR3 extends over 14 amino acids. The junction had 9 bases not matched to a gene; V was cut back by 6 bases and J by 8 bases. In nucleotides, the CDR3 is TGTGCCAGTAGGCCGGGACAGAACCAAGAAAAACTGTTTTTT. This sequence encodes CASRPGQNQEKLFF.